In its sample, the clone carrying this TCR beta chain was seen many times. This sample was taken from a study of T cells in Graves' hyperthyroidism and ophthalmopathy. Across the study: Peripheral blood was taken when the disease was first diagnosed, before any treatment began.

What was amplified from RNA transcripts were TCR beta CDR3 regions. In the first-round RT-PCR of the TCR CDR3, the HTBI primer set was used. TCRdb re-analysed the multiplex PCR reads in MiXCR, keeping a single row per CDR3 protein. The repertoire holds around 240,000 distinct CDR3 sequences, with less than 15% as singletons. Trimming took 3 bases from V and 5 from J, leaving 13 bases between them. Looked up from germline, CDR1 is WSHSY and CDR2 is SAAADI. The CDR3 length is 14 residues. This TCR was sampled from a woman in her thirties or forties with Graves' hyperthyroidism that later progressed to Graves' ophthalmopathy. Material: blood. The V and J genes are TRBV10-2 and TRBJ1-1; D gene uncertain. The CDR3 bases are TGCGCCAGCAGTGATATAGGGTGGGTGACTGAAGCTTTCTTT. Translation: CASSDIGWVTEAFF.